This TCR beta chain originates from a study of blood T cell repertoires in COVID-19. Looking at the study overall: T cells, B-cell-depleted T cells, or PBMCs supplied cDNA or gDNA.

Authors' analysis steps: Estimated nucleated cell counts came from reference gene primer amplification. The method was immunoSEQ multiplex PCR; TCRdb's version includes in-frame clones alone and lacks a portion of them. Clonal size and the V and J genes are those of that table, whereas D and trimming came from the DNA. There are around 250,000 clones in the sample; roughly 87% occur only once, and about 4.6% lies in the top ten. CDR1 MNHEY and CDR2 SVGAGI come from the germline V gene. CDR3 size: 15 residues. The ends were cut back, 11 bases at V and 6 bases at J, with 20 bases in the middle. The origin of this receptor is a woman aged 40 to 50 who had recovered from COVID-19. The V call is TRBV6-5, the J call TRBJ1-6; no clear D gene. The sequenced material came from peripheral blood. The CDR3 loop reads CASHTLTRANSPLHF. In nucleotides, the CDR3 is TGTGCCTCCCACACTTTAACGAGGGCTAATTCACCCCTCCACTTT.